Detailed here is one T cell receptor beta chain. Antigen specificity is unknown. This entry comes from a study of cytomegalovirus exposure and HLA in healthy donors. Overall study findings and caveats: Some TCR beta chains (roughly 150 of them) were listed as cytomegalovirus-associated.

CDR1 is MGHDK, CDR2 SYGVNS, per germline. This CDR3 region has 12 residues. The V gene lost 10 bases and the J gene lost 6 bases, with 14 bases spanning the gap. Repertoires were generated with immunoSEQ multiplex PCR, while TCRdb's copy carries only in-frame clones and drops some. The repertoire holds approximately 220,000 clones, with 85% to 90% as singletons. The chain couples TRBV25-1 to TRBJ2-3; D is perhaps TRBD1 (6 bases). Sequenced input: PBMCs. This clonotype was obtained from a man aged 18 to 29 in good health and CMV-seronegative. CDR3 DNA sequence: TGTGCCACCACACAGGGCGTCGATACGCAGTATTTT. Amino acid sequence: CATTQGVDTQYF.